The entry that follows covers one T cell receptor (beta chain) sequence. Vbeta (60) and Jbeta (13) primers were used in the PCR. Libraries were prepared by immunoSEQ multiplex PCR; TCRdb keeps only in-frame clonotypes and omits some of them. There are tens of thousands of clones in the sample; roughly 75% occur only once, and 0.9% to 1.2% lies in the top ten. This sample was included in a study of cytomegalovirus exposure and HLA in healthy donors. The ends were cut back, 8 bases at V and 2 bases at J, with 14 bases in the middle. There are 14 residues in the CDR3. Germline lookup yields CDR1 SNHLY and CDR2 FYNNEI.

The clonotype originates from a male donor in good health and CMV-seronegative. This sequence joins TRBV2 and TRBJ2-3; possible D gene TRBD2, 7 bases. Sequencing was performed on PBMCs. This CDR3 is CASYPGGYTDTQYF. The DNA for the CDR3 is TGTGCCAGCTACCCGGGGGGCTACACAGATACGCAGTATTTT.